The rows below give T cell receptor beta chains drawn from one sample of a study of cytomegalovirus exposure and HLA in healthy donors. Generated by immunoSEQ multiplex PCR, the TCRdb table keeps only in-frame clones and is missing some. The table shows about 160,000 clones, with 60% to 85% occurring only once. Sequencing was performed on PBMCs. The receptors come from a man aged 50-59 years in good health and CMV-seropositive. Each CDR3 is given with its conserved first and last residue. D genes are given only for firm matches. Size values are once, few and many counts, or a class for expanded clones, and some rows have none.

D | J | size | V | CDR3 | DNA
TRBD1 | TRBJ1-5 | NA | TRBV18 | CASSPGTASNQPQHF | TGTGCCAGCTCACCCGGGACAGCTAGCAATCAGCCCCAGCATTTT
NA | TRBJ2-7 | few | TRBV7-2 | CASSPLGSGGEQYF | TGTGCCAGCAGCCCCCTCGGTTCCGGGGGCGAGCAGTACTTC
NA | TRBJ2-1 | NA | TRBV5-4 | CASSLAREPEQFF | TGTGCCAGCAGCTTGGCCCGGGAGCCTGAGCAGTTCTTC
NA | TRBJ2-1 | NA | TRBV11-3 | CASSLEGSYNEQFF | TGTGCCAGCAGCTTGGAGGGATCCTACAATGAGCAGTTCTTC
NA | TRBJ1-2 | NA | TRBV28 | CASSLSHRVGYGYTF | TGTGCCAGCAGTTTATCCCACAGGGTCGGGTATGGCTACACCTTC
NA | TRBJ1-1 | NA | TRBV5-1 | CASSLAQTGTGEAFF | TGCGCCAGCAGCTTGGCCCAAACAGGCACGGGTGAAGCTTTCTTT
NA | TRBJ1-1 | NA | TRBV18 | CASSLNGGGAEAFF | TGTGCCAGCTCACTTAACGGCGGGGGCGCTGAAGCTTTCTTT
NA | TRBJ2-3 | NA | TRBV4-3 | CASSQAPDGGTDTQYF | TGCGCCAGCAGCCAAGCTCCCGACGGGGGCACAGATACGCAGTATTTT
TRBD2 | TRBJ2-3 | NA | TRBV11-1 | CASRLSGGGTDTQYF | TGTGCCAGCAGACTCAGCGGGGGTGGCACAGATACGCAGTATTTT
TRBD2 | TRBJ2-1 | NA | TRBV5-4 | CASSPPRGVGYNEQFF | TGTGCCAGCAGCCCCCCGCGGGGGGTGGGGTACAATGAGCAGTTCTTC
NA | TRBJ2-2 | NA | TRBV7-2 | CASFRDSTTGELFF | TGTGCCAGCTTCAGGGACTCAACCACCGGGGAGCTGTTTTTT
NA | TRBJ2-3 | NA | TRBV7-2 | CASSFLMTDTQYF | TGTGCCAGCAGCTTTCTAATGACAGATACGCAGTATTTT
NA | TRBJ1-1 | NA | TRBV29-1 | CSVRGLGTEAFF | TGCAGCGTCCGAGGCCTCGGGACAGAAGCTTTCTTT
NA | TRBJ1-6 | NA | TRBV4-3 | CASSQEGQNNSPLHF | TGCGCCAGCAGCCAAGAGGGGCAGAATAATTCACCCCTCCACTTT
NA | TRBJ2-7 | NA | TRBV11-2 | CASSSWTEGEQYF | TGTGCCAGCAGCTCCTGGACCGAGGGCGAGCAGTACTTC
NA | TRBJ2-5 | NA | TRBV5-5 | CASSFGDYQETQYF | TGTGCCAGCAGCTTTGGGGACTACCAAGAGACCCAGTACTTC
TRBD2 | TRBJ2-2 | NA | TRBV5-1 | CASALFAAGDTGELFF | TGCGCCAGCGCGCTCTTCGCGGCGGGGGACACCGGGGAGCTGTTTTTT
NA | TRBJ2-7 | NA | TRBV27 | CASSPSGHTSTYEQYF | TGTGCCAGCAGTCCTTCGGGACATACTTCGACCTACGAGCAGTACTTC
NA | TRBJ2-7 | NA | TRBV9 | CASSVGTAAYEQYF | TGTGCCAGCAGCGTAGGGACAGCTGCCTACGAGCAGTACTTC
TRBD1 | TRBJ2-5 | NA | TRBV7-2 | CASSTLGQGAGGTQYF | TGTGCCAGCAGCACCCTAGGACAGGGGGCGGGAGGGACCCAGTACTTC
NA | TRBJ1-2 | NA | TRBV4-1 | CASSQEFQGSHGYTF | TGCGCCAGCAGCCAAGAGTTCCAGGGGAGTCATGGCTACACCTTC
TRBD2 | TRBJ2-1 | NA | TRBV11-3 | CASSLPGGNEQFF | TGTGCCAGCAGCTTACCGGGGGGCAATGAGCAGTTCTTC
NA | TRBJ1-2 | NA | TRBV11-2 | CASSKDRTYGYTF | TGTGCCAGCAGCAAGGACAGAACCTATGGCTACACCTTC
NA | TRBJ1-4 | NA | TRBV18 | CASSPFFDEKLFF | TGTGCCAGCTCACCATTTTTCGATGAAAAACTGTTTTTT
NA | TRBJ1-5 | NA | TRBV6-5 | CASRPVQGNQPQHF | TGTGCCAGCAGGCCCGTCCAGGGAAATCAGCCCCAGCATTTT
TRBD2 | TRBJ2-5 | NA | TRBV11-2 | CASSLKWASGGEETQYF | TGTGCCAGCAGCTTAAAGTGGGCTAGCGGGGGGGAAGAGACCCAGTACTTC
TRBD2 | TRBJ2-3 | NA | TRBV10-3 | CAISELRGTTTDTQYF | TGTGCCATCAGCGAACTGCGCGGGACTACCACAGATACGCAGTATTTT
TRBD1 | TRBJ2-1 | NA | TRBV5-6 | CASSFGQGGHEQFF | TGTGCCAGCAGCTTCGGACAGGGTGGGCATGAGCAGTTCTTC
TRBD1 | TRBJ1-2 | few | TRBV5-4 | CASSLGGTGDPNAYGYTF | TGTGCCAGCAGCTTGGGAGGGACAGGGGACCCAAATGCCTATGGCTACACCTTC
TRBD1 | TRBJ1-4 | NA | TRBV5-6 | CASTYRGGEKLFF | TGTGCCAGCACCTACAGGGGTGGGGAAAAACTGTTTTTT
NA | TRBJ2-7 | NA | TRBV19 | CASKTRGAYEQYF | TGTGCCAGCAAGACAAGGGGTGCCTACGAGCAGTACTTC
NA | TRBJ1-1 | NA | TRBV7-2 | CASSLNVGVAGTEAFF | TGTGCCAGCAGCTTAAACGTGGGTGTTGCGGGGACTGAAGCTTTCTTT
TRBD2 | TRBJ2-1 | NA | TRBV27 | CASSLDGPSGAYNEQFF | TGTGCCAGCAGTTTAGATGGGCCTAGCGGGGCCTACAATGAGCAGTTCTTC
NA | TRBJ1-2 | NA | TRBV7-9 | CASSTSRQGTNYGYTF | TGTGCCAGCAGTACCTCGCGTCAGGGGACTAACTATGGCTACACCTTC
NA | TRBJ1-1 | NA | TRBV28 | CASSLRGVRTEAFF | TGTGCCAGCAGTTTACGGGGGGTGAGGACTGAAGCTTTCTTT
TRBD2 | TRBJ2-1 | NA | TRBV29-1 | CSVEDSSGAVYNEQFF | TGCAGCGTTGAAGATTCCAGCGGGGCAGTGTACAATGAGCAGTTCTTC
NA | TRBJ2-1 | NA | TRBV5-1 | CASSPSIGQYNEQFF | TGCGCCAGCAGCCCCTCTATTGGACAGTACAATGAGCAGTTCTTC
NA | TRBJ1-2 | NA | TRBV4-2 | CASSQDWALANYGYTF | TGTGCCAGCAGCCAAGATTGGGCCTTAGCTAACTATGGCTACACCTTC
NA | TRBJ1-5 | NA | TRBV7-2 | CASSLPSQPQHF | TGTGCCAGCAGCTTACCTAGTCAGCCCCAGCATTTT
TRBD1 | TRBJ2-3 | NA | TRBV6-4 | CASSDSARGIPDTQYF | TGTGCCAGCAGTGACTCGGCCAGGGGGATCCCAGATACGCAGTATTTT
TRBD2 | TRBJ2-1 | once | TRBV25-1 | CASSESSGGVVVFF | TGTGCCAGCAGTGAAAGTAGCGGGGGGGTGGTTGTGTTCTTC
NA | TRBJ1-4 | once | TRBV5-1 | CASSSNPGLDGEKLFF | TGCGCCAGCAGCTCGAACCCGGGACTTGATGGGGAAAAACTGTTTTTT
TRBD2 | TRBJ2-1 | once | TRBV27 | CASSETSGGALDEQFF | TGTGCCAGCAGTGAAACTAGCGGGGGGGCCCTCGATGAGCAGTTCTTC
NA | TRBJ1-1 | few | TRBV18 | CASSPSTGEDQNTEAFF | TGTGCCAGCTCACCGTCGACAGGCGAAGACCAGAACACTGAAGCTTTCTTT
NA | TRBJ1-5 | few | TRBV6-1 | CASSEASIEGHHF | TGTGCCAGCAGTGAAGCTAGTATTGAGGGACACCATTTT